The 24 T cell receptor beta chains in this list originate from one sample, sequenced in a study of T cell responses to AZD1222 COVID-19 vaccine. Assay used: immunoSEQ multiplex PCR; TCRdb lists only in-frame clones, some missing. This sample yields roughly 250,000 clones, of which approximately 95% are seen a single time; 0.5% to 0.7% belongs to the top ten. Here the sequenced sample was peripheral blood, taken on day 0 of AZD1222 vaccination. These TCRs come from an adult in good health.

The CDR3 loop is CASSGRSRGTGELFF. The DNA of the CDR3 is TGCGCCAGCAGCGGGAGAAGTCGGGGGACCGGGGAGCTGTTTTTT. The J gene is TRBJ2-2, the V gene TRBV5-1; the D gene is possibly TRBD2 (6 bases). Germline CDR1 SGHRS, CDR2 YFSETQ. V dropped 4 bases and J dropped 5 bases, with 15 bases sitting between them. This CDR3 region has 15 residues.

The CDR3 bases are TGTGCCAGCAGCCTCCACGGGGAAGGGGGCCTGACCGGGGAGCTGTTTTTT. Residues: CASSLHGEGGLTGELFF. The J gene is TRBJ2-2, the V gene TRBV3-1 (or the pseudogene TRBV3-2); the match to TRBD1 covers 7 bases. J gave up 5 bases and V 4 bases, and 13 bases lay outside the gene matches. Germline V lookup: CDR1 LGHDT, CDR2 YNNKEL (reference sequence). The CDR3 spans 17 residues.

This rearrangement joins TRBV28 to TRBJ1-1, with a weak D call TRBD1 (5 bases). CDR1 is MDHEN and CDR2 is SYDVKM in the germline V gene. Trimming stripped 7 bases from V and 1 base from J, with 10 bases between. This CDR3 has 13 amino acids. The CDR3 region is CASTLGGNTEAFF. As DNA, the CDR3 is TGTGCCAGCACCTTGGGGGGGAACACTGAAGCTTTCTTT. Supplemented by reference TRBV28 and TRBJ1-1, the full variable domain reads DVKVTQSSRYLVKRTGEKVFLECVQDMDHENMFWYRQDPGLGLRLIYFSYDVKMKEKGDIPEGYSVSREKKERFSLILESASTNQTSMYLCASTLGGNTEAFFGQGTRLTVV.

The rearrangement joins TRBV19 to TRBJ2-7, with D possibly matching TRBD2 (6 bases). Looked up from germline, CDR1 is LNHDA and CDR2 is SQIVND (reference sequence). The length of the CDR3 is 14 residues. V gave up 5 bases and J gave up 2 bases, with 13 bases separating them. The CDR3 region has the DNA TGTGCCAGTAGTTCCTCGGGGGTAGCCTACGAGCAGTACTTC. Encoded protein: CASSSSGVAYEQYF. Full variable domain (remainder filled in from reference TRBV19 and TRBJ2-7): DGGITQSPKYLFRKEGQNVTLSCEQNLNHDAMYWYRQDPGQGLRLIYYSQIVNDFQKGDIAEGYSVSREKKESFPLTVTSAQKNPTAFYLCASSSSGVAYEQYFGPGTRLTVT.

The chain recombines TRBV28 with TRBJ1-2; D possibly corresponds to TRBD1 (5 bases). V lost 6 bases and J lost 4, with 12 bases in between. Germline V CDR1 and CDR2: MDHEN, SYDVKM. This CDR3 is 13 amino acids long. The CDR3 reads CASRPGTSYGYTF. CDR3 in DNA: TGTGCCAGCAGGCCCGGGACCTCCTATGGCTACACCTTC.

The chain links TRBV28 to TRBJ1-2; no reliable D call. This CDR3 spans 11 amino acids. V gave up 10 bases and J gave up 8 bases, with 14 bases separating them. Germline CDR1 and CDR2: MDHEN and SYDVKM. This chain's CDR3 is CAIAREEGYTF. DNA of the CDR3: TGTGCCATTGCGAGGGAAGAGGGCTACACCTTC.

The genes are TRBV28 and TRBJ2-3, with TRBD2 matching over 12 bases. Germline V gene lookup returns CDR1 MDHEN and CDR2 SYDVKM. This CDR3 has 16 residues. V was pared by 6 bases and J by 2 bases, with 6 bases of the junction left unmatched. This chain's CDR3 is CASSSRLAGDTDTQYF. CDR3 nucleotide sequence: TGTGCCAGCAGCTCCCGACTAGCGGGGGACACAGATACGCAGTATTTT.

J is TRBJ2-1 and V is TRBV3-1 (or the pseudogene TRBV3-2); TRBD2 might be the D (6 bases). Germline V gene lookup returns CDR1 LGHDT and CDR2 YNNKEL (reference sequence). V was clipped by 5 bases and J by 7 bases, with 9 bases between them. This CDR3 contains 12 residues. The CDR3 DNA is TGTGCCAGCAGCTCACTAGCAAATGAGCAGTTCTTC. It encodes CASSSLANEQFF.

The V gene is TRBV23-1, the J gene TRBJ1-6; 9 bases are shared with TRBD1. TRBV23-1 is treated as an ORF (open reading frame) with a function not yet certain. The ends lost 6 bases at V and 6 bases at J; junction bases unmatched: 9. This CDR3 comprises 16 residues. CDR3 in DNA: TGCGCCAGCAGCTTGGGACAGGGAATAGGTAATTCACCCCTCCACTTT. It specifies CASSLGQGIGNSPLHF.

This clone came up once. The J gene is TRBJ2-3, the V gene TRBV7-2, with 7 nucleotides matching TRBD2. The CDR3 length is 15 residues. V trimming: 2 bases; J trimming: 0 bases; junction bases outside the gene matches: 2. Germline V gene sequence: CDR1 SGHTA, CDR2 FQGNSA. In DNA form, the CDR3 reads TGTGCCAGCAGCTTACAGACTAGCAGCACAGATACGCAGTATTTT. This translates into CASSLQTSSTDTQYF. The variable domain in full, completed from reference TRBV7-2 and TRBJ2-3, reads GAGVSQSPSNKVTEKGKDVELRCDPISGHTALYWYRQSLGQGLEFLIYFQGNSAPDKSGLPSDRFSAERTGGSVSTLTIQRTQQEDSAVYLCASSLQTSSTDTQYFGPGTRLTVL.

The chain is built from TRBV5-1 and TRBJ2-7, with D perhaps matching TRBD1 (6 bases). Per the germline V gene, CDR1 is SGHRS and CDR2 is YFSETQ. The CDR3 extends over 15 amino acids. With 0 bases removed from V and 6 bases from J, the gap between germline ends came to 16 bases. CDR3 DNA: TGCGCCAGCAGCTTGGATGGACAGCCCTGGCTCGAGCAGTACTTC. It codes for CASSLDGQPWLEQYF.

V gene TRBV30 combines with J gene TRBJ2-2; no reliable D call. Deletions cut 0 bases from V and 5 bases from J, with 16 bases between. This CDR3 is built from 16 residues. The germline CDR1 and CDR2 sequences are GTSNPN and SVGIG (reference sequence). CDR3 bases: TGTGCCTGGAGTGTAAGACTCCTCATGCTAACCGGGGAGCTGTTTTTT. This encodes CAWSVRLLMLTGELFF.

The chain couples TRBV7-9 to TRBJ2-2, with 7 bases identical to TRBD1. J was trimmed by 8 bases and V by 6 bases; bases with no gene match: 6. Germline V gene data show CDR1 as SEHNR and CDR2 as FQNEAQ (reference sequence). CDR3 length: 13 amino acids. CDR3 region: CASSRQGRGELFF. CDR3 sequence (DNA): TGTGCCAGCAGTCGACAGGGCAGGGGGGAGCTGTTTTTT.

The chain employs TRBV5-4 and TRBJ2-7, with D maybe TRBD1 (6 bases). Germline assignment: CDR1 SGHNT and CDR2 YYREEE (reference sequence). V lost 4 bases and J lost 3, with 17 bases in between. This CDR3 contains 15 residues. CDR3 residues: CASSPPGAGVYEQYF. The CDR3 coding sequence is TGTGCCAGCAGCCCGCCTGGGGCAGGGGTCTACGAGCAGTACTTC.

The J gene is TRBJ2-7, the V gene TRBV7-9; 15 bases are a match to TRBD2. The CDR3 is 15 residues long. Germline assignment: CDR1 SEHNR and CDR2 FQNEAQ (reference sequence). The ends lost 3 bases at V and 7 bases at J; junction bases unmatched: 4. CDR3 nucleotides: TGTGCCAGCAGCTTGGGACTAGCGGGAGGTAGGGAGCAGTACTTC. Translation gives CASSLGLAGGREQYF.

V gene TRBV9 combines with J gene TRBJ2-2; D gene uncertain. The CDR3 has 13 residues. CDR1 SGDLS and CDR2 YYNGEE come from the germline V gene. The V end was cut by 3 bases, the J end by 5 bases, with 8 bases between. The CDR3 here is CASSALATGELFF. In DNA form, the CDR3 reads TGTGCCAGCAGCGCCCTCGCGACCGGGGAGCTGTTTTTT.

The rearrangement links TRBV19 to TRBJ1-2; D call uncertain. Trimming removed 11 bases at V and 7 bases at J, with 8 bases between. Germline assignment: CDR1 LNHDA and CDR2 SQIVND (reference sequence). The CDR3 totals 9 residues. CDR3 protein: CAGKGGYTF. The CDR3 bases are TGTGCCGGCAAAGGTGGCTACACCTTC.

The V gene is TRBV6-2 or TRBV6-3, the J gene TRBJ1-6; TRBD1 matches 9 bases. The germline V gene has CDR1 MNHEY and CDR2 SVGEGT. The junction had 9 bases not matched to a gene; V was cut back by 6 bases and J by 9 bases. The CDR3 sequence is 15 residues long. The CDR3 DNA reads as TGTGCCAGCAGCGGACGCGGGACAGGGAGTTCACCCCTCCACTTT. Translating gives CASSGRGTGSSPLHF.

The rearrangement joins TRBV29-1 to TRBJ1-5; the D is unclear. The CDR3 extends over 15 amino acids. Trimming took 1 base from V and 1 from J, leaving 11 bases between them. The germline CDR1 and CDR2 sequences are SQVTM and ANQGSEA. Here the CDR3 DNA reads TGCAGCGTTGAAGGATGGGTCCCCAGCAATCAGCCCCAGCATTTT. Its protein product is CSVEGWVPSNQPQHF.

V usage is TRBV29-1 and J usage is TRBJ2-1, with TRBD1 identical over 9 bases. With 7 bases clipped from V and 8 bases from J, the junction kept 18 bases outside the gene matches. Germline CDR1 SQVTM, CDR2 ANQGSEA. This CDR3 region has 16 residues. The CDR3 region has the DNA TGCAGCGGGGATAATCTTGGGACAGGGTCTCGGGATGAGCAGTTCTTC. It encodes CSGDNLGTGSRDEQFF.

CDR3 sequence (DNA): TGCGCCAGCAGCTTGGACGGCGGTAGCTCCTACAATGAGCAGTTCTTC. Its translation: CASSLDGGSSYNEQFF. V is TRBV5-1 and J is TRBJ2-1; D gene ambiguous. Germline CDR1 is SGHRS and CDR2 is YFSETQ. The CDR3 is made up of 16 amino acids. Trimming left V 0 bases short and J 0 bases short, with 10 bases between.

This rearrangement joins TRBV27 to TRBJ2-4; D remains ambiguous. This CDR3 is built from 14 residues. V was trimmed by 3 bases and J by 5 bases, leaving 11 bases between them. Germline CDR1 MNHEY, CDR2 SMNVEV (reference sequence). CDR3 sequence: CASSLGSNENIQYF. The CDR3 bases are TGTGCCAGCAGTTTGGGTTCCAACGAAAACATTCAGTACTTC.

Remarks on this clone: One end of the junction does not line up with germline, which may come from a read error. The chain's CDR3 is CASTEGQGAGNTIYF. In DNA, the CDR3 is TGTGCCAGCACTGAAGGTCAGGGGGCTGGAAACACCATATATTTT. This chain links TRBV25-1 with TRBJ1-3, with 7 bases matching TRBD1. The length of the CDR3 is 15 residues. From germline, CDR1 is MGHDK and CDR2 SYGVNS.

This rearrangement joins TRBV27 to TRBJ1-6, with no clear D. V was cut by 5 bases and J by 1 base, with 9 bases left in between. CDR1 and CDR2 (germline): MNHEY, SMNVEV (reference sequence). The CDR3 has 15 residues. In DNA form, the CDR3 reads TGTGCCAGCAGTCCCGAACGTTCCTATAATTCACCCCTCCACTTT. Amino acids: CASSPERSYNSPLHF.